The 22 T cell receptor beta chains below all came from one sample that was sequenced in a study of blood T cell repertoires in COVID-19. The table came from immunoSEQ multiplex PCR; TCRdb's copy has only in-frame clones and leaves some out. The sample lists 270,000 or so clones; about 89% were seen once. The source material was peripheral blood. These receptors were obtained from a man aged 40-50 years with active or convalescent COVID-19.

The chain recombines TRBV19 with TRBJ2-3, with TRBD2 identical over 11 bases. This CDR3 contains 15 residues. Looked up from germline, CDR1 is LNHDA and CDR2 is SQIVND (reference sequence). The V and J ends lost 4 bases and 4 bases, in that order; junction bases with no gene match: 4. CDR3 amino acids: CASSKASGGPDTQYF. CDR3 in DNA: TGTGCCAGTAGTAAGGCTAGCGGGGGGCCAGATACGCAGTATTTT.

The rearrangement links TRBV7-3 to TRBJ2-1; D may be TRBD1 (5 bases). This CDR3 is 15 amino acids long. The V gene's germline CDR1 is SGHTA and CDR2 FQGTGA. V shed 2 bases and J shed 4 bases, with 12 bases lying between them. The CDR3 protein is CASSLSSGPYNEQFF. Written as DNA, the CDR3 is TGTGCCAGCAGCTTATCGTCAGGGCCATACAATGAGCAGTTCTTC.

In its sample, this clone was seen once. This chain joins TRBV4-2 and TRBJ1-1; no definite D call. The CDR3 extends over 15 amino acids. Germline V gene sequence: CDR1 LGHNA, CDR2 YNFKEQ. V shed 4 bases and J shed 0 bases, with 12 bases lying between them. The CDR3 DNA reads as TGTGCCAGCAGCCCCGTAGGAGTTCTGAACACTGAAGCTTTCTTT. Translation: CASSPVGVLNTEAFF.

This sequence joins TRBV5-1 and TRBJ2-2; 9 positions agree with TRBD1. In germline, CDR1 is SGHRS, CDR2 YFSETQ. V was clipped by 3 bases and J by 4 bases; unmatched bases: 4. CDR3 length equals 15 residues. The CDR3 region is CASSSGQGSTGELFF. As DNA, the CDR3 is TGCGCCAGCAGCTCCGGACAGGGGTCCACCGGGGAGCTGTTTTTT. Variable domain in full (rest from reference TRBV5-1 and TRBJ2-2): KAGVTQTPRYLIKTRGQQVTLSCSPISGHRSVSWYQQTPGQGLQFLFEYFSETQRNKGNFPGRFSGRQFSNSRSEMNVSTLELGDSALYLCASSSGQGSTGELFFGEGSRLTVL.

This sequence joins TRBV27 and TRBJ2-3; 10 positions agree with TRBD2. The CDR3 runs to 18 residues. Germline V gene sequence: CDR1 MNHEY, CDR2 SMNVEV (reference sequence). With V trimmed by 0 bases and J by 4 bases, 10 bases remained unmatched. The CDR3 bases are TGTGCCAGCAGTTTATCGATCCCTAGCGGGAGAAGGGCAGATACGCAGTATTTT. This encodes CASSLSIPSGRRADTQYF.

The chain recombines TRBV3-1 (or the pseudogene TRBV3-2) with TRBJ2-3, with D possibly matching TRBD2 (7 bases). The V and J ends lost 7 bases and 1 base respectively, with 18 bases between them. Germline-derived CDR1 and CDR2 are LGHDT and YNNKEL (reference sequence). CDR3 length: 16 residues. The CDR3 protein is CASTTHGGAGTDTQYF. DNA for the CDR3: TGTGCCAGCACAACCCATGGGGGGGCCGGCACAGATACGCAGTATTTT.

J is TRBJ1-5 and V is TRBV19; D gene unclear. V lost 1 base to trimming and J lost 2 bases, with 6 bases between them. CDR3 length: 14 amino acids. Germline assignment: CDR1 LNHDA and CDR2 SQIVND (reference sequence). CDR3 DNA: TGTGCCAGTAGTATAGTAGTAGGCAATCAGCCCCAGCATTTT. Translating gives CASSIVVGNQPQHF.

This chain joins TRBV28 and TRBJ2-2, with D perhaps matching TRBD1 (5 bases). Germline V gene sequence: CDR1 MDHEN, CDR2 SYDVKM. The CDR3 has 17 amino acids. V was trimmed by 6 bases and J by 6 bases, leaving 23 bases between them. CDR3: CASSPPKGNWDPGELFF. The DNA for the CDR3 is TGTGCCAGCAGCCCACCTAAGGGGAATTGGGATCCCGGGGAGCTGTTTTTT. Combining the CDR3 with reference TRBV28 and TRBJ2-2 gives the whole variable domain DVKVTQSSRYLVKRTGEKVFLECVQDMDHENMFWYRQDPGLGLRLIYFSYDVKMKEKGDIPEGYSVSREKKERFSLILESASTNQTSMYLCASSPPKGNWDPGELFFGEGSRLTVL.

The chain uses TRBV27 and TRBJ2-7; 9 nucleotides match TRBD1. Germline V gene lookup returns CDR1 MNHEY and CDR2 SMNVEV (reference sequence). This CDR3 is 15 amino acids long. After removal of 4 bases from V and 5 bases from J, the junction contained 9 bases not matched to a gene. The CDR3 DNA reads TGTGCCAGCAGTTACGGGGGACAGGGTCTCCACGAGCAGTACTTC. Amino acids: CASSYGGQGLHEQYF.

This rearrangement joins TRBV19 to TRBJ1-1; 7 bases fit TRBD1. Germline V gene data show CDR1 as LNHDA and CDR2 as SQIVND (reference sequence). The CDR3 runs 14 residues. Trimming took 7 bases from V and 1 from J; bases not matched to a gene: 6. Written as DNA, the CDR3 is TGTGCCAGTAATCGAGGACAGGCGAACACTGAAGCTTTCTTT. Its protein is CASNRGQANTEAFF.

This clone has only one observation. The V call is TRBV6-5, the J call TRBJ1-3, with 7 bases aligning to TRBD1. This CDR3 contains 16 residues. The germline V gene has CDR1 MNHEY and CDR2 SVGAGI. The trim removed 2 bases at V and 0 bases at J, leaving 4 bases unmatched. CDR3 residues: CASSYLGQTSGNTIYF. The CDR3 region has the DNA TGTGCCAGCAGTTACCTGGGACAGACCTCTGGAAACACCATATATTTT.

The rearrangement joins TRBV13 to TRBJ2-3, with D possibly matching TRBD2 (6 bases). Between the trimmed V and J ends, which lost 5 bases and 3 bases, there was a span of 15 bases. Germline-derived CDR1 and CDR2 are PRHDT and FYEKMQ (reference sequence). The CDR3 sequence is 15 residues long. The CDR3 nucleotides are TGTGCCAGCAGCCCCCGATCCGGGGGAACAGATACGCAGTATTTT. Amino acid sequence: CASSPRSGGTDTQYF.

The J gene is TRBJ1-2, the V gene TRBV5-4, with TRBD1 as a possible D gene (6 bases). Per germline, CDR1 SGHNT and CDR2 YYREEE (reference sequence). The CDR3 has 13 residues. V lost 0 bases and J 5 bases, leaving 8 bases between the germline ends. Here the CDR3 DNA reads TGTGCCAGCAGCTTGGGGACAGATTATGGCTACACCTTC. Translating gives CASSLGTDYGYTF.

The chain uses TRBV7-2 and TRBJ1-2; TRBD1 matches at 9 bases. This CDR3 has 13 residues. The ends lost 7 bases at V and 5 bases at J; junction bases unmatched: 5. The germline CDR1 and CDR2 sequences are SGHTA and FQGNSA. The CDR3 sequence is CASIQTGGYGYTF. As DNA, the CDR3 is TGTGCCAGCATCCAGACAGGGGGTTATGGCTACACCTTC. The full variable domain, in which reference TRBV7-2 and TRBJ1-2 provide the parts outside the CDR3, is GAGVSQSPSNKVTEKGKDVELRCDPISGHTALYWYRQSLGQGLEFLIYFQGNSAPDKSGLPSDRFSAERTGGSVSTLTIQRTQQEDSAVYLCASIQTGGYGYTFGSGTRLTVV.

The chain carries TRBV18 and TRBJ1-5; 8 bases are shared with TRBD1. This CDR3 has 15 residues. V was clipped by 5 bases and J by 2 bases; unmatched bases: 5. Germline CDR1 and CDR2: KGHSH and LQKENI. CDR3 DNA sequence: TGTGCCAGCTCAAAGGACAGGGTAGGCAATCAGCCCCAGCATTTT. Encoded protein: CASSKDRVGNQPQHF.

The chain couples TRBV28 to TRBJ1-1; perhaps TRBD1 as D (5 bases). Germline-derived CDR1 and CDR2 are MDHEN and SYDVKM. V lost 4 bases, J lost 3 bases, and 12 bases lay in between. The CDR3 loop spans 14 amino acids. CDR3 amino acids: CASSYPGRDTEAFF. The CDR3 DNA reads TGTGCCAGCAGTTACCCAGGCAGGGACACTGAAGCTTTCTTT.

The gene calls are TRBV18 and TRBJ2-5, with D tentatively TRBD1 (5 bases). The CDR3 consists of 15 residues. The germline V and J ends were trimmed by 2 bases and 1 base, with 11 bases remaining between them. Germline V gene data show CDR1 as KGHSH and CDR2 as LQKENI. The CDR3 region is CASSPLKGSQETQYF. The CDR3 coding sequence is TGTGCCAGCTCACCATTAAAGGGGTCCCAAGAGACCCAGTACTTC.

The gene calls are TRBV5-5 and TRBJ2-1; no reliable D call. The CDR3 covers 17 residues. Trimming cost V 0 bases and J 4 bases, with 17 bases left between them. Germline V gene lookup returns CDR1 SGHKS and CDR2 YYEKEE (reference sequence). In nucleotides, the CDR3 is TGTGCCAGCAGCTTGGTGGCGGCCAGTACCCAGTACAATGAGCAGTTCTTC. Translation gives CASSLVAASTQYNEQFF.

The chain couples TRBV2 to TRBJ1-5; no reliable D call. CDR1 is SNHLY and CDR2 is FYNNEI in the germline V gene. The CDR3 has 13 amino acids. Trimming cost V 7 bases and J 5 bases, with 12 bases left between them. CDR3 nucleotide sequence: TGTGCCAGCACGGCCGAGGTCTATCAGCCCCAGCATTTT. As protein: CASTAEVYQPQHF. The entire variable domain, with the rest obtained from reference TRBV2 and TRBJ1-5, is as follows: EPEVTQTPSHQVTQMGQEVILRCVPISNHLYFYWYRQILGQKVEFLVSFYNNEISEKSEIFDDQFSVERPDGSNFTLKIRSTKLEDSAMYFCASTAEVYQPQHFGDGTRLSIL.

The rearrangement links TRBV6-2 or TRBV6-3 to TRBJ2-7; D unclear. The CDR3 spans 13 residues. The germline CDR1 and CDR2 sequences are MNHEY and SVGEGT. Trimming removed 0 bases at V and 2 bases at J, with 5 bases between. CDR3 in DNA: TGTGCCAGCAGTTACTCTAGTGCCTACGAGCAGTACTTC. Protein product: CASSYSSAYEQYF.

The rearrangement uses TRBV6-1 and TRBJ2-7; TRBD2 aligns across 11 bases. Germline CDR1 and CDR2: MNHNS and SASEGT. This CDR3 is 15 amino acids long. The V gene end was trimmed by 2 bases and the J gene end by 2 bases; junction bases not matched to a gene: 2. This chain's CDR3 is CASSETSGGTYEQYF. The CDR3 nucleotides read TGTGCCAGCAGTGAAACTAGCGGGGGTACCTACGAGCAGTACTTC.

The V call is TRBV28, the J call TRBJ2-5, with a possible D match to TRBD1 (5 bases). Germline V gene data show CDR1 as MDHEN and CDR2 as SYDVKM. Trimming removed 7 bases at V and 3 bases at J, with 12 bases between. There are 13 residues in the CDR3. The CDR3 reads CASNLQGEETQYF. CDR3 DNA sequence: TGTGCCAGCAACCTCCAGGGTGAAGAGACCCAGTACTTC.